This record covers a single T cell receptor beta chain. Antigen unknown. The data were taken from a study of STAT3 mutations in large granular lymphocyte leukemia. Study-wide context: Roughly half of the longitudinally sequenced T-LGLL patients carried detectable canonical activating STAT3 mutations. Notes on the study in general: At least one immunodominant TCR beta clonotype appeared in every T-cell large granular lymphocyte leukemia patient.

Assay used: immunoSEQ multiplex PCR; TCRdb lists only in-frame clones, some missing. Here the sample spans 40,000 to 50,000 clones, 80% to 90% being singletons. The ends lost 6 bases at V and 8 bases at J; junction bases unmatched: 10. Germline CDR1 is MNHNS and CDR2 is SASEGT. The CDR3 is 14 residues long. The chain carries TRBV6-1 and TRBJ1-2, with 9 bases that match TRBD1. Sample: PBMCs. This clonotype was obtained from a human donor with T large granular lymphocyte leukemia. Some clones in this sample may be carry-over from other donors' samples. CDR3 residues: CASSPGQGFQGYTF. Here the CDR3 DNA reads TGTGCCAGCAGCCCGGGACAGGGTTTCCAAGGCTACACCTTC.